This T cell receptor (beta chain) was sequenced in a study of radiotherapy plus CTLA-4 blockade in lung cancer. For the study at large: Among all patients, roughly 17% showed objective responses, while 30% to 35% had disease control.

Germline-derived CDR1 and CDR2 are SGHRS and YFSETQ. The V segment lost 0 bases and the J segment 1 base; nucleotides outside the gene matches: 5. The CDR3 has 17 residues. Libraries were prepared by immunoSEQ multiplex PCR; TCRdb keeps only in-frame clonotypes and omits some of them. Here the sample spans 70,000 to 95,000 clones, about 88% being singletons. The table lists this clone with a count of one. The antigen is undetermined. Overall study results and limits: Reportedly, early blood T cell clone dynamics best predicted response, with interferon-beta. Expansion of tumor-derived TCR clones was observed in blood after radiotherapy plus ipilimumab.

The chain is built from TRBV5-1 and TRBJ2-3, with 10 bases aligning to TRBD2. Sequences were derived from peripheral blood, sampled from a patient treated with radiotherapy plus ipilimumab. The sequence derives from a human donor with non-small cell lung cancer that progressed on radiotherapy plus ipilimumab. The CDR3 DNA is TGCGCCAGCAGCTTGGGAAGCGGGAGGGACGGCACAGATACGCAGTATTTT. Its translation: CASSLGSGRDGTDTQYF.